This TCR beta chain was captured by sequencing in a study of blood T cell repertoires in COVID-19. Study context: COVID-19 samples collected from the United States, Italy and Spain covered acute and convalescent phases.

Only in-frame clones appear in the TCRdb table, and some are missing; sequencing was by immunoSEQ multiplex PCR. In the table there are 150,000 to 200,000 clones, around 90% of which are singletons. Germline values: CDR1 SGHDT, CDR2 YYEEEE. V lost 4 bases, J lost 7 bases, and 7 bases stayed unmatched. The length of the CDR3 is 14 residues. This clonotype originated in a human donor in a cohort sampled during active COVID-19. The rearrangement links TRBV5-6 to TRBJ2-1; TRBD2 agrees at 8 bases. Sequenced sample: peripheral blood. CDR3 region: CASSPGGGLNEQFF. The CDR3 region has the DNA TGTGCCAGCAGCCCGGGCGGGGGGTTGAATGAGCAGTTCTTC.